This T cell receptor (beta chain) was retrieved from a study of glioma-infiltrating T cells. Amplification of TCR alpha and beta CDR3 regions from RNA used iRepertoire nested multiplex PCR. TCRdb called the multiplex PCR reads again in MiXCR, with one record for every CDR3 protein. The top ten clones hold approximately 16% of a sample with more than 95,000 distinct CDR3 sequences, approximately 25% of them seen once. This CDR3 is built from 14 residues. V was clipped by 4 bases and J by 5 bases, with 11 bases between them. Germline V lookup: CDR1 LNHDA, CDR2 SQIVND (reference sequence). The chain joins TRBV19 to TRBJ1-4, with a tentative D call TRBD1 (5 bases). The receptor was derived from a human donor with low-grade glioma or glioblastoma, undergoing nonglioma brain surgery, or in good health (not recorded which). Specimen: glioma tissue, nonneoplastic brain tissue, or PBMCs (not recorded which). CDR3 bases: TGTGCCAGTAGTAACGGCAGGGCGAATGAAAAACTGTTTTTT. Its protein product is CASSNGRANEKLFF.